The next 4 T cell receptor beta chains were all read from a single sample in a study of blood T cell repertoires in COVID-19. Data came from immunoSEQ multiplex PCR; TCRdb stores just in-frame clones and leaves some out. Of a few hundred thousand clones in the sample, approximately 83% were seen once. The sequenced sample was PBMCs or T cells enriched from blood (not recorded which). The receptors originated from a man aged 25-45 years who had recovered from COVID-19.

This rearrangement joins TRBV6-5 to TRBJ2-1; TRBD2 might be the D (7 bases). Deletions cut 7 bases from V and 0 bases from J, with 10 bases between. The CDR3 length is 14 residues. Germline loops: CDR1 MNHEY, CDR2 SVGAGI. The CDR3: CASIGGGSYNEQFF. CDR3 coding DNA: TGTGCCAGCATAGGGGGGGGCTCCTACAATGAGCAGTTCTTC.

CDR3 protein: CASSPGRGQAGNTIYF. The CDR3 bases are TGTGCCAGCAGCCCGGGTAGGGGCCAAGCTGGAAACACCATATATTTT. This chain connects TRBV7-3 to TRBJ1-3, with D possibly TRBD1 on 5 matching bases. The V gene's germline CDR1 is SGHTA and CDR2 FQGTGA. V lost 5 bases to trimming and J lost 2 bases, with 16 bases between them. The CDR3 length is 16 residues.

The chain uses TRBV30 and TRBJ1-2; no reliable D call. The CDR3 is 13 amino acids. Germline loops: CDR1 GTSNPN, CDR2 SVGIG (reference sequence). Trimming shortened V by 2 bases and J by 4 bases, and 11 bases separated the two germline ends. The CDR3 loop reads CAWSSGIGYGYTF. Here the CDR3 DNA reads TGTGCCTGGAGTTCGGGAATCGGCTATGGCTACACCTTC. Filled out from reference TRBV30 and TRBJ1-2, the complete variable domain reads SQTIHQWPATLVQPVGSPLSLECTVEGTSNPNLYWYRQAAGRGLQLLFYSVGIGQISSEVPQNLSASRPQDRQFILSSKKLLLSDSGFYLCAWSSGIGYGYTFGSGTRLTVV.

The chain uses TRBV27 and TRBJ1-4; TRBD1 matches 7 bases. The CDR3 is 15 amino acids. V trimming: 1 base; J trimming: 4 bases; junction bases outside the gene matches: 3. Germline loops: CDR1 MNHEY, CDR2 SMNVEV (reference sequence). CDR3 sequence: CASSLLTGFNEKLFF. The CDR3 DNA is TGTGCCAGCAGTTTATTGACAGGGTTTAATGAAAAACTGTTTTTT.